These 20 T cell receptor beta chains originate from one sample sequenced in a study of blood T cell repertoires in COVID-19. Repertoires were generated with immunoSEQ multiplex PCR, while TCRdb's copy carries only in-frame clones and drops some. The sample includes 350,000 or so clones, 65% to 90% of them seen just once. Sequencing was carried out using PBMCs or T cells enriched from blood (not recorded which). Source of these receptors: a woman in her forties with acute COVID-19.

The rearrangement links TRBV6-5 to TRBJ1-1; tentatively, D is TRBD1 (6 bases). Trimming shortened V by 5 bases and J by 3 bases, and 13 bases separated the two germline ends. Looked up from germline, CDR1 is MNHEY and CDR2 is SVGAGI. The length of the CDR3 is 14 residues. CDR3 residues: CASSQQGGDTEAFF. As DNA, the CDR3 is TGTGCCAGCAGTCAACAGGGTGGGGACACTGAAGCTTTCTTT.

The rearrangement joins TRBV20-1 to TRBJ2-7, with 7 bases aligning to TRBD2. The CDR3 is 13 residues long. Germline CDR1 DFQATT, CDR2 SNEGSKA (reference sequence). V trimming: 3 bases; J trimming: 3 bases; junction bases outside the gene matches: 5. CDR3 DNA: TGCAGTGCTAGTGGACTAGGTAACTACGAGCAGTACTTC. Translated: CSASGLGNYEQYF.

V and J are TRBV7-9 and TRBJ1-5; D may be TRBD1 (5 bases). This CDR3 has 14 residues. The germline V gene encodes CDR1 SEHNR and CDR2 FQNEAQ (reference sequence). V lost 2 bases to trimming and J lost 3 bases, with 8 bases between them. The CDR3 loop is CASSLPGYNQPQHF. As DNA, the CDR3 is TGTGCCAGCAGCTTACCAGGGTACAATCAGCCCCAGCATTTT. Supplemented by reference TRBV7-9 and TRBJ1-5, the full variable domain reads DTGVSQNPRHKITKRGQNVTFRCDPISEHNRLYWYRQTLGQGPEFLTYFQNEAQLEKSRLLSDRFSAERPKGSFSTLEIQRTEQGDSAMYLCASSLPGYNQPQHFGDGTRLSIL.

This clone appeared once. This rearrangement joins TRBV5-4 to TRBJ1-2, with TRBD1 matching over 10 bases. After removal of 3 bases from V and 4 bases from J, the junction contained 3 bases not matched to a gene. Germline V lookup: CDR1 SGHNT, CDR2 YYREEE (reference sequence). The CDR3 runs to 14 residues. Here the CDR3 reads CASSSRTGGYGYTF. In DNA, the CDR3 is TGTGCCAGCAGCTCGAGGACAGGGGGCTATGGCTACACCTTC.

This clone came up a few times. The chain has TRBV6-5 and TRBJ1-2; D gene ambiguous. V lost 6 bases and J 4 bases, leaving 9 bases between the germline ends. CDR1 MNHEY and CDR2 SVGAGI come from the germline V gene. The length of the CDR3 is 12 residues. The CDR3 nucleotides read TGTGCCAGCAGCAGGCACCCCTATGGCTACACCTTC. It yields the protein CASSRHPYGYTF.

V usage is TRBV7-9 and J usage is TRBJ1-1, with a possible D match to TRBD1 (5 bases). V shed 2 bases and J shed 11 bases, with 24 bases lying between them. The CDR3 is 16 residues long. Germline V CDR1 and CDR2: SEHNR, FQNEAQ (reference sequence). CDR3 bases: TGTGCCAGCAGCTTAATATTGATTAAGGGGCTGGAGAAGGCTTTCTTT. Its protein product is CASSLILIKGLEKAFF.

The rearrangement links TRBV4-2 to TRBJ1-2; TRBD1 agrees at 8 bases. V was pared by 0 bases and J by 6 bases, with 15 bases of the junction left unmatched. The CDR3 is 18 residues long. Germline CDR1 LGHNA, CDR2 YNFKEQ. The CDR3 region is CASSQDLMQGAAGHGYTF. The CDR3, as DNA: TGTGCCAGCAGCCAAGATCTAATGCAGGGGGCCGCTGGTCATGGCTACACCTTC.

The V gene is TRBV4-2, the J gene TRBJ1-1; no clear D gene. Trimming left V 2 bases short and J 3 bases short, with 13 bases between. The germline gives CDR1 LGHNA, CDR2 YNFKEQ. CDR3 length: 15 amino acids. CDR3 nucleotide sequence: TGTGCCAGCAGCCAAACCGCGGAGGCTTACACTGAAGCTTTCTTT. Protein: CASSQTAEAYTEAFF.

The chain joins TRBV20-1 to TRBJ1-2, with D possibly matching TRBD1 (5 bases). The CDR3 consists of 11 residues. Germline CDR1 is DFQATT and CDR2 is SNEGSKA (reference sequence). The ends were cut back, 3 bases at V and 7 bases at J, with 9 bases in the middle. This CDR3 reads CSASAGFGYTF. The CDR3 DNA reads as TGCAGTGCTAGTGCAGGGTTTGGCTACACCTTC.

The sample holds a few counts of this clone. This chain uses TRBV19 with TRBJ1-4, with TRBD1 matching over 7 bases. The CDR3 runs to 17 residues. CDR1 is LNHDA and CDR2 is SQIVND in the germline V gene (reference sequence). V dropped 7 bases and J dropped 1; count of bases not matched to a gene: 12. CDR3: CASTGDRESLTNEKLFF. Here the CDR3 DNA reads TGTGCCAGTACCGGTGACAGGGAATCACTAACTAATGAAAAACTGTTTTTT. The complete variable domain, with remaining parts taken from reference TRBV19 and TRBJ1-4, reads DGGITQSPKYLFRKEGQNVTLSCEQNLNHDAMYWYRQDPGQGLRLIYYSQIVNDFQKGDIAEGYSVSREKKESFPLTVTSAQKNPTAFYLCASTGDRESLTNEKLFFGSGTQLSVL.

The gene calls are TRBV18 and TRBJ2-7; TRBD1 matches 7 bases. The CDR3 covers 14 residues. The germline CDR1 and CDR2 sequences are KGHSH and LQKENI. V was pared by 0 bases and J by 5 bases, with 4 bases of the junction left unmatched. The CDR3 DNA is TGTGCCAGCTCACCACCGACAGGGTGGAACGAGCAGTACTTC. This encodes CASSPPTGWNEQYF.

The CDR3 sequence: CASSLGQDNSPLHF. The CDR3, as DNA: TGTGCCAGCAGCCTGGGACAGGATAATTCACCCCTCCACTTT. The rearrangement uses TRBV9 and TRBJ1-6; 8 bases agree with TRBD1. The V gene's germline CDR1 is SGDLS and CDR2 YYNGEE. V lost 4 bases to trimming and J lost 5 bases; unmatched junction nucleotides: 2. This CDR3 has 14 residues. Drawing the rest from reference TRBV9 and TRBJ1-6, the complete variable domain is DSGVTQTPKHLITATGQRVTLRCSPRSGDLSVYWYQQSLDQGLQFLIQYYNGEERAKGNILERFSAQQFPDLHSELNLSSLELGDSALYFCASSLGQDNSPLHFGNGTRLTVT.

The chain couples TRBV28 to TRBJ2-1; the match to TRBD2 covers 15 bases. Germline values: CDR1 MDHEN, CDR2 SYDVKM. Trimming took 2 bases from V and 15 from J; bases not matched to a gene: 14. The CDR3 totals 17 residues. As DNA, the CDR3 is TGTGCCAGCAGTTTAGAAGCTGGACTAGCGGGAGGGGGTGGGTGGTTCTTC. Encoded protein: CASSLEAGLAGGGGWFF.

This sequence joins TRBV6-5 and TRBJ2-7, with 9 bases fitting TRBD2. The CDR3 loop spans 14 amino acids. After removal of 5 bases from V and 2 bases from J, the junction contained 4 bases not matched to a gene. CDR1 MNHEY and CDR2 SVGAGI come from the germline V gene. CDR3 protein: CASSRAGGTYEQYF. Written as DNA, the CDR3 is TGTGCCAGCAGTAGAGCGGGGGGCACCTACGAGCAGTACTTC.

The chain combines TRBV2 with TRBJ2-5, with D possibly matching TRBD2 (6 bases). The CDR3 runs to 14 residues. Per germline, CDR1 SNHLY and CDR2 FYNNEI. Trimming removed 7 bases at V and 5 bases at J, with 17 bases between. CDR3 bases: TGTGCCAGCACCGTGCGGGGTTTACGGGAGACCCAGTACTTC. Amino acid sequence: CASTVRGLRETQYF.

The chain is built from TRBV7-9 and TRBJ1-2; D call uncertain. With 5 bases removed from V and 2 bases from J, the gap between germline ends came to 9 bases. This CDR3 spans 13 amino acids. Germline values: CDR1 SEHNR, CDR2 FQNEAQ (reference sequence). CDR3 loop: CASSGQENYGYTF. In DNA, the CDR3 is TGTGCCAGCAGCGGGCAGGAAAACTATGGCTACACCTTC.

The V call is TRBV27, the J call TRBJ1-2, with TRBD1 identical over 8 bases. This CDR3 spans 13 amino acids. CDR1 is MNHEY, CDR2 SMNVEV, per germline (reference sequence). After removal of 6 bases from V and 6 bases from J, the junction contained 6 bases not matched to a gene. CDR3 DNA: TGTGCCAGCAGGGGGACAGGACGGAATGGCTACACCTTC. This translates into CASRGTGRNGYTF.

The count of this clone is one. CDR3 region: CASSPQGAPEAFF. CDR3 sequence (DNA): TGTGCCAGCTCACCTCAGGGGGCCCCTGAAGCTTTCTTT. The chain is built from TRBV18 and TRBJ1-1; 8 nucleotides align to TRBD1. V lost 3 bases and J lost 6; bases outside the gene matches: 3. This CDR3 has 13 residues. Germline lookup yields CDR1 KGHSH and CDR2 LQKENI.

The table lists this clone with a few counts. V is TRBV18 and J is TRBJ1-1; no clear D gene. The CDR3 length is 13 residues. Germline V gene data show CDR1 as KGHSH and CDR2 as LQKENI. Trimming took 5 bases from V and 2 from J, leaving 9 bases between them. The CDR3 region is CASSGGANTEAFF. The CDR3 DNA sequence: TGTGCCAGCTCAGGCGGAGCTAACACTGAAGCTTTCTTT.

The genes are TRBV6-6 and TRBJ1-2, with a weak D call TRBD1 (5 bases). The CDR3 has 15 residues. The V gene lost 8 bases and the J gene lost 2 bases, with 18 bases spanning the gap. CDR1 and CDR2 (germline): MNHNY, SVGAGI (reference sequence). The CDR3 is CASSSPEYRNYGYTF. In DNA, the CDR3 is TGTGCCAGCTCCTCCCCCGAATACAGGAACTATGGCTACACCTTC.